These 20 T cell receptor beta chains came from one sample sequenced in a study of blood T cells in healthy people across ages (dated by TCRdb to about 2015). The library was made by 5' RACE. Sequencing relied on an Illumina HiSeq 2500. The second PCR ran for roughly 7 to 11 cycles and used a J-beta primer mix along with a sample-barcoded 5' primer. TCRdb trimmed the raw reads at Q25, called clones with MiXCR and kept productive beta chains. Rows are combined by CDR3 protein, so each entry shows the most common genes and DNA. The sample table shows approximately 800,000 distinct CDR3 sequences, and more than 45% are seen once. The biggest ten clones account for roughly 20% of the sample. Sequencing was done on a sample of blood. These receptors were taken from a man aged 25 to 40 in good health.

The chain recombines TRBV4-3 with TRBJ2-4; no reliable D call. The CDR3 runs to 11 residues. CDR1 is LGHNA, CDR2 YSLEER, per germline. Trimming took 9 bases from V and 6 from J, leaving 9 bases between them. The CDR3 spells CASLVGNIQYF. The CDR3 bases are TGCGCCAGTTTAGTGGGAAACATTCAGTACTTC.

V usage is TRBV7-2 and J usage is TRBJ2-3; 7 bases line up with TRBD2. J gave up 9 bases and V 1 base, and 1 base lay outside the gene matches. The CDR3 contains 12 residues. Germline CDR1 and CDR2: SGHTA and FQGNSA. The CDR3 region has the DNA TGTGCCAGCAGCTTAGTGGGGGGGACGCAGTATTTT. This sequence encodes CASSLVGGTQYF. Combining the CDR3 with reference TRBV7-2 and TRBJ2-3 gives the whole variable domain GAGVSQSPSNKVTEKGKDVELRCDPISGHTALYWYRQSLGQGLEFLIYFQGNSAPDKSGLPSDRFSAERTGGSVSTLTIQRTQQEDSAVYLCASSLVGGTQYFGPGTRLTVL.

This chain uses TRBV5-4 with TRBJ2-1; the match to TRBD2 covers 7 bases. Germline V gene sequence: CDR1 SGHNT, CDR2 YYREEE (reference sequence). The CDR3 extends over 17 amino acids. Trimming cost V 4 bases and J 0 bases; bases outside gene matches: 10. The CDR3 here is CASSPMTGTISYNEQFF. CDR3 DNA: TGTGCCAGCAGCCCCATGACCGGGACTATCTCCTACAATGAGCAGTTCTTC. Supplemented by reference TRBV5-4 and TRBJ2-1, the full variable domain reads ETGVTQSPTHLIKTRGQQVTLRCSSQSGHNTVSWYQQALGQGPQFIFQYYREEENGRGNFPPRFSGLQFPNYSSELNVNALELDDSALYLCASSPMTGTISYNEQFFGPGTRLTVL.

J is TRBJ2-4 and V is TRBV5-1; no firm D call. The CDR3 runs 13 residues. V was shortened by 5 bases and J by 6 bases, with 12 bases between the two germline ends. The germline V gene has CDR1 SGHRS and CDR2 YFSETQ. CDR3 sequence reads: CASSPGVGNIQYF. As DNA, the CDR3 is TGCGCCAGCAGTCCCGGCGTTGGAAACATTCAGTACTTC.

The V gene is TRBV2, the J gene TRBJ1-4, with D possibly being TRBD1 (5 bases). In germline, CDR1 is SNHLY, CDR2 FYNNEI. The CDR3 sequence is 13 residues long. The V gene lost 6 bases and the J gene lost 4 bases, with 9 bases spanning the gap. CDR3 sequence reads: CASRTAFNEKLFF. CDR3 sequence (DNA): TGTGCCAGCAGGACAGCCTTTAATGAAAAACTGTTTTTT.

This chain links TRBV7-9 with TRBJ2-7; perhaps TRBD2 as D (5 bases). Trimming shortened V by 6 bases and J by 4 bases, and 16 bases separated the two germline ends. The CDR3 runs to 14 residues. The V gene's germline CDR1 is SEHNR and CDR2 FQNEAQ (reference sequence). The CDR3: CASRWRGMPYEQYF. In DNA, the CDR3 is TGTGCCAGCAGGTGGAGAGGGATGCCTTACGAGCAGTACTTC.

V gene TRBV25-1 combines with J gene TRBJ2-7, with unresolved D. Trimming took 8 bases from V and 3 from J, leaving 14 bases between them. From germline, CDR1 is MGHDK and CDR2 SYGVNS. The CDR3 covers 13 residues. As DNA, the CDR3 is TGTGCCAGCGCGCACGGATCGGGCTACGAGCAGTACTTC. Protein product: CASAHGSGYEQYF.

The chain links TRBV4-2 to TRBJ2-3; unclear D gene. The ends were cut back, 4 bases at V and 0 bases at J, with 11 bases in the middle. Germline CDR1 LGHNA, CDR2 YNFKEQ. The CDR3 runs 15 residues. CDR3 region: CASSLRTSSTDTQYF. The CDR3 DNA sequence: TGTGCCAGCAGCCTCCGGACCTCTAGCACAGATACGCAGTATTTT.

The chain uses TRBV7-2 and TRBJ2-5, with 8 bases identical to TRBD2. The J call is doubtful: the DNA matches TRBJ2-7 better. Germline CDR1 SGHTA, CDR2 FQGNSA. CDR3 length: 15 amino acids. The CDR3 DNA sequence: TGTGCCAGCACCCCGACTAGCGCGAACTCCTACGAGCAGTACTTC. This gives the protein CASTPTSANSYEQYF.

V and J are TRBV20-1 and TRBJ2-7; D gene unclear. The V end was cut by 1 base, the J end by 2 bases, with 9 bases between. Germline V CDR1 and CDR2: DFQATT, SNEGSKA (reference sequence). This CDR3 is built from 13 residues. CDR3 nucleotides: TGCAGTGCTAGAGGGAGCCTAACCTACGAGCAGTACTTC. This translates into CSARGSLTYEQYF.

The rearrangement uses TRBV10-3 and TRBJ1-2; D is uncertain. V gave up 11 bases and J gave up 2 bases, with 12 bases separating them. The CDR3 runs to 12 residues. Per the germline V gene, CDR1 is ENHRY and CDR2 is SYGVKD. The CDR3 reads CAFRAENYGYTF. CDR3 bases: TGTGCCTTCCGGGCTGAGAACTATGGCTACACCTTC.

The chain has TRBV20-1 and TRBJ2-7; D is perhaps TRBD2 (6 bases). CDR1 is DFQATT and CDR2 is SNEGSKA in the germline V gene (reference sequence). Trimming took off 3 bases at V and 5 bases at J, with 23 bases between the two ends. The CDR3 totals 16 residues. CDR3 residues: CSARLSIREVRDEQYF. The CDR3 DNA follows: TGCAGTGCTAGGTTAAGTATCAGGGAGGTAAGAGACGAGCAGTACTTC.

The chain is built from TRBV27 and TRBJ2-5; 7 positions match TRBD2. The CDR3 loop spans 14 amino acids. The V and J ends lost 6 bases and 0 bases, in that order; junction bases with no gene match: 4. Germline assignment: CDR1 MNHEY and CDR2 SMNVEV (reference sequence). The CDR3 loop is CASSQTSDQETQYF. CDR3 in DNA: TGTGCCAGCAGCCAAACTAGCGACCAAGAGACCCAGTACTTC.

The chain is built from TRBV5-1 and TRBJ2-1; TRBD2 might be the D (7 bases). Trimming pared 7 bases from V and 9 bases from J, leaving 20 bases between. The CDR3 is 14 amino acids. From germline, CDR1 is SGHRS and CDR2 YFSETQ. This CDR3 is CASPRGAGVGEQFF. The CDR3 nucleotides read TGCGCCAGCCCTCGGGGGGCGGGAGTTGGTGAGCAGTTCTTC.

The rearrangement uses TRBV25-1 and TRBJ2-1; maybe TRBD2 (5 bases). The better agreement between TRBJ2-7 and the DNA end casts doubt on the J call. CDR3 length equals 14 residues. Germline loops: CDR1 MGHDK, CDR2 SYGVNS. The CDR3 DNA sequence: TGTGCCACTTTGAGGAGCGGCTCCTACAATGAGCAGTACTTC. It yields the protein CATLRSGSYNEQYF.

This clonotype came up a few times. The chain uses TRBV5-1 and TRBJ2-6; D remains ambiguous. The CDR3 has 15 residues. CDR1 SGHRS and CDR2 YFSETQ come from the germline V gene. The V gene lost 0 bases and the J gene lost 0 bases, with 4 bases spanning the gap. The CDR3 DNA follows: TGCGCCAGCAGCTTGGATCTCTCTGGGGCCAACGTCCTGACTTTC. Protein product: CASSLDLSGANVLTF.

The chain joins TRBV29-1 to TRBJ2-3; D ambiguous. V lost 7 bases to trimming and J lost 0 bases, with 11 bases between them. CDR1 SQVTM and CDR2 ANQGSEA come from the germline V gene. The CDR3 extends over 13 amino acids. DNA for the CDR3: TGCAGCGCCGAGAGCACTAGCACAGATACGCAGTATTTT. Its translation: CSAESTSTDTQYF.

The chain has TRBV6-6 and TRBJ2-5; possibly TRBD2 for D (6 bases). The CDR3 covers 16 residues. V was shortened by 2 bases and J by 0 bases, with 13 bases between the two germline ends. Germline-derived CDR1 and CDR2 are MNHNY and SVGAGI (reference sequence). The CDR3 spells CASSYVSGGYQETQYF. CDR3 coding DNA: TGTGCCAGCAGTTACGTTTCAGGAGGGTACCAAGAGACCCAGTACTTC.

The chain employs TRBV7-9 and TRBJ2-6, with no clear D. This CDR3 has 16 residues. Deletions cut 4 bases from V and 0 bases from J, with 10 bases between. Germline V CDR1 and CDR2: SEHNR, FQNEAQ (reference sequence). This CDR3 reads CASSSIGPSGANVLTF. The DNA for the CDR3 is TGTGCCAGCAGCTCAATCGGGCCCTCTGGGGCCAACGTCCTGACTTTC.

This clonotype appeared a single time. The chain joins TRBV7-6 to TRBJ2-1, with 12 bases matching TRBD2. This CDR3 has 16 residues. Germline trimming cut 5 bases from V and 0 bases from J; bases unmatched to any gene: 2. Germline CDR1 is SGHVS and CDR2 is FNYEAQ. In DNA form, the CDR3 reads TGTGCCAGCAGCGCGGGACTAGCGGGCTCCTACAATGAGCAGTTCTTC. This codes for CASSAGLAGSYNEQFF. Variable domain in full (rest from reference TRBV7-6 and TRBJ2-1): GAGVSQSPRYKVTKRGQDVALRCDPISGHVSLYWYRQALGQGPEFLTYFNYEAQQDKSGLPNDRFSAERPEGSISTLTIQRTEQRDSAMYRCASSAGLAGSYNEQFFGPGTRLTVL.